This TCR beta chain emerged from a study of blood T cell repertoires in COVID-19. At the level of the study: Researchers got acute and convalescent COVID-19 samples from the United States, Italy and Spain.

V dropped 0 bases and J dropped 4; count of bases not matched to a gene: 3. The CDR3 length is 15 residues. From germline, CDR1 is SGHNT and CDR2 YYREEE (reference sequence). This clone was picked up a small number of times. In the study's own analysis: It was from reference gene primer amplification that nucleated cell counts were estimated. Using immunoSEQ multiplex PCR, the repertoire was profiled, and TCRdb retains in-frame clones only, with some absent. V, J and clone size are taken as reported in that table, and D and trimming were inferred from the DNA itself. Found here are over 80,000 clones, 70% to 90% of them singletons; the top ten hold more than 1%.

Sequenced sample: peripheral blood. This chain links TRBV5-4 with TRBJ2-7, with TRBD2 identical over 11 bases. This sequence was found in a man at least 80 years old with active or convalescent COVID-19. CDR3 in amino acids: CASSLASGRKYEQYF. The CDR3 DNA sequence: TGTGCCAGCAGCTTGGCTAGCGGGAGGAAATACGAGCAGTACTTC.